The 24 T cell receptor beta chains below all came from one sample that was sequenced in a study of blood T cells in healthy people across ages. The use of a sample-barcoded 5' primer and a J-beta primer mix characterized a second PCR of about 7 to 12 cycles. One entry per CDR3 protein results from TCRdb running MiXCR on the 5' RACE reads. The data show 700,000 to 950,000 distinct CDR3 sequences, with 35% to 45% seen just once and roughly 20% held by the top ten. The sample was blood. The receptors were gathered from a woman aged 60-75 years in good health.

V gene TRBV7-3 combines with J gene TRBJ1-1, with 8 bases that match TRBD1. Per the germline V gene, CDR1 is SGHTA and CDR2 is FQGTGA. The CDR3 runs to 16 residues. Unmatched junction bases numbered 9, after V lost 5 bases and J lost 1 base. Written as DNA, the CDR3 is TGTGCCAGCAGCGCCGAACCTCAGGGGGCGAACACTGAAGCTTTCTTT. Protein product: CASSAEPQGANTEAFF.

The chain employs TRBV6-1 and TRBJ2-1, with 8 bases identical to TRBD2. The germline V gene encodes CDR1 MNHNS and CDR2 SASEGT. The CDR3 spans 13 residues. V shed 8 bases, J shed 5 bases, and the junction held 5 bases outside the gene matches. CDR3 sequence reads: CASGLAGNNEQFF. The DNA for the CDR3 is TGTGCCAGCGGGCTAGCGGGCAACAATGAGCAGTTCTTC.

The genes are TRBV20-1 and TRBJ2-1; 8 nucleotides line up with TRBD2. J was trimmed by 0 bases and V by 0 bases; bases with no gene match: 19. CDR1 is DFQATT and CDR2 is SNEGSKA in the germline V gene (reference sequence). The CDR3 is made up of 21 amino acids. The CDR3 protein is CSARDDGLVAGGQSSYNEQFF. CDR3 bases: TGCAGTGCTAGAGATGACGGCTTAGTGGCGGGGGGCCAGAGCTCCTACAATGAGCAGTTCTTC.

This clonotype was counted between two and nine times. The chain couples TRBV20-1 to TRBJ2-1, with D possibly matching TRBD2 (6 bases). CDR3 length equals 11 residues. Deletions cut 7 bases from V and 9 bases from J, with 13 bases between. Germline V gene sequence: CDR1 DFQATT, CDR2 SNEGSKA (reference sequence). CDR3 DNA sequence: TGCAGTGTCCGAGGAGGGGTTGAGCAGTTCTTC. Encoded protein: CSVRGGVEQFF.

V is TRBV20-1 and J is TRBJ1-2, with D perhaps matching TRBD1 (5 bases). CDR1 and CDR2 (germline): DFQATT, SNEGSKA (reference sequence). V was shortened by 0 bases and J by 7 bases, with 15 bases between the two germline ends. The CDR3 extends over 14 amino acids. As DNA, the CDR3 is TGCAGTGCTAGAGATGCGGGGCCCGCCCGTGGCTACACCTTC. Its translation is CSARDAGPARGYTF.

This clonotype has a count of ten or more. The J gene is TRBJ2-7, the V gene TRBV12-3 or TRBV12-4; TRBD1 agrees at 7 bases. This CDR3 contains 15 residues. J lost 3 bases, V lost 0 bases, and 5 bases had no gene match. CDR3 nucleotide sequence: TGTGCCAGCAGTTTAGCTGGGACAGCTAGCTACGAGCAGTACTTC. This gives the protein CASSLAGTASYEQYF.

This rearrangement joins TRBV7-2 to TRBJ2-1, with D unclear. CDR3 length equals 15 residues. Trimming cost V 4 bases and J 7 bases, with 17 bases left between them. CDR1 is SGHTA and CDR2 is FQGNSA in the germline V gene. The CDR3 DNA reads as TGTGCCAGCAGCTGGATTGGCCAGGCAGGTAATGAGCAGTTCTTC. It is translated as CASSWIGQAGNEQFF.

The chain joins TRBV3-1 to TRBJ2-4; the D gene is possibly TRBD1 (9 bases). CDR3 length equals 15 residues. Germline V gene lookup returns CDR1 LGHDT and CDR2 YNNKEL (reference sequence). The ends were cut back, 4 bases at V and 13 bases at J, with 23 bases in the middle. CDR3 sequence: CASSPQQGAAGEQYF. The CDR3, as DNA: TGTGCCAGCAGCCCACAACAGGGGGCAGCGGGGGAGCAGTACTTC.

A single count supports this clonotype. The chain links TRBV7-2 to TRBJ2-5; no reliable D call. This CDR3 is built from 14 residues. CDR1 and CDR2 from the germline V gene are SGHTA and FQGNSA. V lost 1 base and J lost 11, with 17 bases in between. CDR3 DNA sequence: TGTGCCAGCAGCTTAGATGAGGCGAGGATAGAGCAGTACTTC. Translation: CASSLDEARIEQYF.

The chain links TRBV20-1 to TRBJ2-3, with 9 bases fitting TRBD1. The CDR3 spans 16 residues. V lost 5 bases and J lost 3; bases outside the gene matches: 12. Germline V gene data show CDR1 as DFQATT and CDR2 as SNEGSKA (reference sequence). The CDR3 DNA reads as TGCAGTGCTGATTCGTCCACAGGGGGCAGGACAGATACGCAGTATTTT. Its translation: CSADSSTGGRTDTQYF.

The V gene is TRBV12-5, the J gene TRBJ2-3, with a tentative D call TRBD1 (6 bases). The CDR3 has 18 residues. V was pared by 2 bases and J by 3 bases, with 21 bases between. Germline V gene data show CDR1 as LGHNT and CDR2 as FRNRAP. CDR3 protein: CASGLIQMGHLGTDTQYF. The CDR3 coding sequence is TGTGCTAGTGGTTTGATACAGATGGGACACCTTGGAACAGATACGCAGTATTTT.

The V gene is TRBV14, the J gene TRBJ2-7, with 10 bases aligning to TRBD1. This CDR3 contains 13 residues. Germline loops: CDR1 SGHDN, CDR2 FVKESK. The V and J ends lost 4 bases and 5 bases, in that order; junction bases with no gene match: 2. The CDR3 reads CASSRDRGNEQYF. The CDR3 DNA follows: TGTGCCAGCAGCCGGGACAGGGGAAACGAGCAGTACTTC.

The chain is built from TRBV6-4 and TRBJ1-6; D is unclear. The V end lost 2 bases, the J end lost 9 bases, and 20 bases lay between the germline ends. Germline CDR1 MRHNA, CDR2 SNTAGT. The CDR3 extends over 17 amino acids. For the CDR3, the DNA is TGTGCCAGCAGTGACATTGGGCTTGTGGGGATCGGTTCACCCCTCCACTTT. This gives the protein CASSDIGLVGIGSPLHF.

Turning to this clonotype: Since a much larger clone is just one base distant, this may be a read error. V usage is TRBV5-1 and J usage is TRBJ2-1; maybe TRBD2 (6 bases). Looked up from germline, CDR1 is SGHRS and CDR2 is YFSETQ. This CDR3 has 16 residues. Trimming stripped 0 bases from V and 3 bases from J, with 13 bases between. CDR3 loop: CASSLGPRGIYNEQFF. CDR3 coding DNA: TGCGCCAGCAGCTTGGGACCGCGGGGTATCTACAATGAGCAGTTCTTC. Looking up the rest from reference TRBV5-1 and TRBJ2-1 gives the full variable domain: KAGVTQTPRYLIKTRGQQVTLSCSPISGHRSVSWYQQTPGQGLQFLFEYFSETQRNKGNFPGRFSGRQFSNSRSEMNVSTLELGDSALYLCASSLGPRGIYNEQFFGPGTRLTVL.

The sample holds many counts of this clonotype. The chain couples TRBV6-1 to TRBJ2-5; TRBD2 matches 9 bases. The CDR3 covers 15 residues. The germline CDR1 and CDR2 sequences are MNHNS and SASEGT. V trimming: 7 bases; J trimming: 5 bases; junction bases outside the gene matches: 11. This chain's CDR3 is CASTQGISGGETQYF. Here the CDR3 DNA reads TGTGCCAGCACCCAAGGAATCAGCGGGGGGGAGACCCAGTACTTC.

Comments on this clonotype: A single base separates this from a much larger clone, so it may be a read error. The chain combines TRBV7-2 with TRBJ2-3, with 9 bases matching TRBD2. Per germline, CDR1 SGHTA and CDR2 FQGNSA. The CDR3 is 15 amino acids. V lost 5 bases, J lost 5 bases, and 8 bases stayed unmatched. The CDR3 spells CASSAWAGGGDTQYF. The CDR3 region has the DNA TGTGCCAGCAGCGCATGGGCGGGAGGGGGAGATACGCAGTATTTT.

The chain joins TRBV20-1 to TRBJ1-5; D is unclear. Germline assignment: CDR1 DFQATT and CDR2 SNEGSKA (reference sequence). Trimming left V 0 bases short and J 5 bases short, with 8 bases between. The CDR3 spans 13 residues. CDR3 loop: CSARDLWDQPQHF. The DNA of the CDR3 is TGCAGTGCTAGAGATCTCTGGGATCAGCCCCAGCATTTT.

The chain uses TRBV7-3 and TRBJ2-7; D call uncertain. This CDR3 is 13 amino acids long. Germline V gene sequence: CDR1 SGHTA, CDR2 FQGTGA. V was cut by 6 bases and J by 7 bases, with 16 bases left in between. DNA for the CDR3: TGTGCCAGCAGGAAGCAGAACTACAATGAGCAGTACTTC. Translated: CASRKQNYNEQYF.

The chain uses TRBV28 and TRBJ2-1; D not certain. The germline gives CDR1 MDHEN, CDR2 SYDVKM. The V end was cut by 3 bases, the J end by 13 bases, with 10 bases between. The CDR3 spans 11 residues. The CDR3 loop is CASSFVETQFF. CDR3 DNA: TGTGCCAGCAGTTTCGTTGAGACCCAGTTCTTC.

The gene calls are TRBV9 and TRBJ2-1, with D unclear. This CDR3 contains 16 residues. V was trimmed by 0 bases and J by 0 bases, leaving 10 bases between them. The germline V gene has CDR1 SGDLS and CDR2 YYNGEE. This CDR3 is CASSVGAESSYNEQFF. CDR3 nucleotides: TGTGCCAGCAGCGTAGGTGCAGAGAGCTCCTACAATGAGCAGTTCTTC. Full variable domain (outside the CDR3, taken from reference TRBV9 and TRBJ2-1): DSGVTQTPKHLITATGQRVTLRCSPRSGDLSVYWYQQSLDQGLQFLIQYYNGEERAKGNILERFSAQQFPDLHSELNLSSLELGDSALYFCASSVGAESSYNEQFFGPGTRLTVL.

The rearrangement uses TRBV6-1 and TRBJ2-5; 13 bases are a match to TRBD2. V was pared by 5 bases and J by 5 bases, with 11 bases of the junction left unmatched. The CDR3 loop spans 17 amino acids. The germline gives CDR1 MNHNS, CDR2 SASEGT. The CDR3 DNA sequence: TGTGCCAGCAGTCTCGGCGGGACTAGCGGGACAAGCGAGACCCAGTACTTC. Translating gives CASSLGGTSGTSETQYF.

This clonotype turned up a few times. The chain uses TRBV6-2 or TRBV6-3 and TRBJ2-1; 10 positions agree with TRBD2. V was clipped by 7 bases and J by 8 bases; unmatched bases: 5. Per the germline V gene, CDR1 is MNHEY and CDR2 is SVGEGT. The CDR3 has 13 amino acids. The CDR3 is CASNPSGSYEQFF. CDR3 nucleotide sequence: TGTGCCAGCAACCCTAGCGGGAGCTATGAGCAGTTCTTC.

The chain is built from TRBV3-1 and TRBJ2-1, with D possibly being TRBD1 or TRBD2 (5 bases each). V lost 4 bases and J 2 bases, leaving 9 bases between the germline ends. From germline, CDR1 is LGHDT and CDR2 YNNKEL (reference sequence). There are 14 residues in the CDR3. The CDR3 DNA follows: TGTGCCAGCAGCCGGGACCCTCCCTACAATGAGCAGTTCTTC. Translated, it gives CASSRDPPYNEQFF.

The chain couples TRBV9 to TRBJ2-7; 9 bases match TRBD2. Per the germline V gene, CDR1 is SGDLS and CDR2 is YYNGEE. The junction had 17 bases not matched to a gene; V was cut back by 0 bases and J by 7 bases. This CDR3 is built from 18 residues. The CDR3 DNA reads TGTGCCAGCAGCGTAGCTACAGATTGGCGGGAGGGCCCCAATGAGCAGTACTTC. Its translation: CASSVATDWREGPNEQYF.